This TCR beta chain emerged from a study of T cell responses to AZD1222 COVID-19 vaccine. Repertoires were generated with immunoSEQ multiplex PCR, while TCRdb's copy carries only in-frame clones and drops some. The sample records more than 95,000 clones, around 86% being singletons. The CDR3 consists of 17 residues. Germline assignment: CDR1 SGHRS and CDR2 YFSETQ. V was clipped by 0 bases and J by 4 bases, with 17 bases between them. This clone was counted a few times. The rearrangement links TRBV5-1 to TRBJ1-3, with D uncertain. The clonotype originates from an adult who received the MenACWY meningococcal vaccine as a control. The source material was peripheral blood, sampled 28 days after the second dose of the MenACWY control vaccine. CDR3 amino acids: CASSLAGERTGGNTIYF. DNA for the CDR3: TGCGCCAGCAGCTTGGCCGGCGAAAGGACGGGAGGAAACACCATATATTTT. Supplemented by reference TRBV5-1 and TRBJ1-3, the full variable domain reads KAGVTQTPRYLIKTRGQQVTLSCSPISGHRSVSWYQQTPGQGLQFLFEYFSETQRNKGNFPGRFSGRQFSNSRSEMNVSTLELGDSALYLCASSLAGERTGGNTIYFGEGSWLTVV.